This TCR beta chain derives from a study of T cells in Graves' hyperthyroidism and ophthalmopathy. Amplified regions were TCR beta CDR3 sequences from RNA transcripts. The TCR CDR3 first-round RT-PCR relied on the HTBI primer set. One entry per CDR3 protein, called by TCRdb with MiXCR from the multiplex PCR reads. This table has some 490,000 distinct CDR3 sequences, 20% to 25% appearing once. V lost 3 bases and J lost 4, with 12 bases in between. Germline assignment: CDR1 KGHDR and CDR2 SFDVKD. The CDR3 extends over 15 amino acids. Source material: blood. The clonotype was recovered from a woman aged 70-85 years with Graves' ophthalmopathy. The V call is TRBV24-1, the J call TRBJ1-5; D call uncertain. The CDR3 reads CATSDPRGRNQPQHF. The CDR3 nucleotides read TGTGCCACCAGTGATCCTCGAGGCCGGAATCAGCCCCAGCATTTT.